Listed here are 24 T cell receptor beta chains from one sample, sequenced in a study of blood T cell repertoires in COVID-19. Libraries were prepared by immunoSEQ multiplex PCR; TCRdb keeps only in-frame clonotypes and omits some of them. Among more than 200,000 clones listed, about 85% were seen once. The sample comprised PBMCs or T cells enriched from blood (not recorded which). These receptors all come from a man aged 25 to 40 who had recovered from COVID-19.

The gene calls are TRBV6-5 and TRBJ2-7; TRBD1 is a possible D gene (6 bases). This CDR3 spans 15 amino acids. Trimming took off 5 bases at V and 4 bases at J, with 18 bases between the two ends. The germline CDR1 and CDR2 sequences are MNHEY and SVGAGI. The CDR3 coding sequence is TGTGCCAGCAGTACCCTACCCTGGACAGCTTACGAGCAGTACTTC. Protein: CASSTLPWTAYEQYF.

This chain uses TRBV6-1 with TRBJ2-5; maybe TRBD2 (6 bases). CDR1 is MNHNS and CDR2 is SASEGT in the germline V gene. This CDR3 has 16 amino acids. V lost 1 base, J lost 5 bases, and 17 bases lay in between. The CDR3 DNA reads as TGTGCCAGCAGTGAAGTTTCGCGCGGGAATTGGGAGACCCAGTACTTC. Its protein product is CASSEVSRGNWETQYF.

The chain has TRBV7-8 and TRBJ1-3, with 8 nucleotides matching TRBD1. Germline CDR1 and CDR2: SGHVS and FQNEAQ. The J segment lost 7 bases and the V segment lost 3 bases, leaving 2 bases of the junction unmatched. This CDR3 is 13 amino acids long. The CDR3 reads CASSLGQANTIYF. The DNA for the CDR3 is TGTGCCAGCAGCTTGGGACAGGCCAACACCATATATTTT.

This clone is labeled medium-sized. This rearrangement joins TRBV5-6 to TRBJ2-4; the match to TRBD1 covers 11 bases. The germline gives CDR1 SGHDT, CDR2 YYEEEE. This CDR3 is built from 18 residues. With V trimmed by 8 bases and J by 1 base, 14 bases remained unmatched. As DNA, the CDR3 is TGTGCCAGGTGGTCTGGTGGACAGGGGGCCGGGGCCAAAAACATTCAGTACTTC. It encodes CARWSGGQGAGAKNIQYF.

The rearrangement joins TRBV28 to TRBJ1-1, with a possible D match to TRBD1 (6 bases). The CDR3 covers 15 residues. The germline V and J ends were trimmed by 5 bases and 2 bases, with 15 bases remaining between them. CDR1 is MDHEN and CDR2 is SYDVKM in the germline V gene. The CDR3 here is CASSPPNRENTEAFF. The CDR3 nucleotides are TGTGCCAGCAGTCCCCCGAACAGGGAAAACACTGAAGCTTTCTTT.

The chain is built from TRBV24-1 and TRBJ1-2; weak D call: TRBD1 (5 bases). The germline V gene has CDR1 KGHDR and CDR2 SFDVKD. Trimming pared 5 bases from V and 2 bases from J, leaving 11 bases between. The CDR3 is 14 amino acids. The CDR3 coding sequence is TGTGCCACCAGTGGTAGGACAATCAACTATGGCTACACCTTC. It yields the protein CATSGRTINYGYTF.

The genes are TRBV30 and TRBJ2-1; unclear D gene. CDR3 length equals 11 residues. Trimming shortened V by 2 bases and J by 7 bases, and 6 bases separated the two germline ends. Germline CDR1 reads GTSNPN; CDR2 reads SVGIG (reference sequence). CDR3 sequence: CAWSHQNEQFF. The CDR3 region has the DNA TGTGCCTGGAGTCATCAGAATGAGCAGTTCTTC.

In this sample, this clone turned up once. V gene TRBV3-1 (or the pseudogene TRBV3-2) combines with J gene TRBJ1-1; D unresolved. This CDR3 comprises 14 residues. With 4 bases removed from V and 2 bases from J, the gap between germline ends came to 11 bases. Germline CDR1 and CDR2: LGHDT and YNNKEL (reference sequence). CDR3 amino acids: CASSRHSSNTEAFF. CDR3 sequence (DNA): TGTGCCAGCAGCCGTCACAGCTCTAACACTGAAGCTTTCTTT.

The chain links TRBV10-3 to TRBJ1-1; a weak D match, TRBD1 (5 bases). CDR1 is ENHRY, CDR2 SYGVKD, per germline. Trimming removed 2 bases from V and 2 bases from J, with 18 bases in between. The CDR3 contains 17 residues. CDR3 bases: TGTGCCATCAGTGAGAGTTTAAAGGGGAAAAGAAACACTGAAGCTTTCTTT. Its protein is CAISESLKGKRNTEAFF.

This chain connects TRBV4-2 to TRBJ1-6; no clear D. Trimming left V 0 bases short and J 6 bases short, with 12 bases between. CDR3 length equals 16 residues. Per the germline V gene, CDR1 is LGHNA and CDR2 is YNFKEQ. The CDR3 loop reads CASSQDRPGSNSPLHF. CDR3 bases: TGTGCCAGCAGCCAAGATCGGCCAGGCTCTAATTCACCCCTCCACTTT.

CDR3 sequence reads: CASSFIWQGVGNTIYF. CDR3 DNA: TGTGCCAGCAGCTTTATTTGGCAGGGGGTCGGAAACACCATATATTTT. The rearrangement uses TRBV13 and TRBJ1-3, with 7 bases matching TRBD1. J was trimmed by 4 bases and V by 3 bases; bases with no gene match: 9. This CDR3 spans 16 amino acids. Germline V gene sequence: CDR1 PRHDT, CDR2 FYEKMQ (reference sequence).

This clone was observed once. The chain's CDR3 is CASILAGHEQYF. CDR3 sequence (DNA): TGTGCCAGCATACTAGCGGGCCACGAGCAGTACTTC. The chain combines TRBV2 with TRBJ2-7, with TRBD2 identical over 9 bases. With V trimmed by 7 bases and J by 5 bases, 3 bases remained unmatched. Germline CDR1 SNHLY, CDR2 FYNNEI. The CDR3 spans 12 residues.

CDR3 residues: CASSEAQYNTEAFF. The CDR3 coding sequence is TGTGCCAGCAGCGAGGCCCAATATAACACTGAAGCTTTCTTT. The chain couples TRBV7-2 to TRBJ1-1; D is unresolved. Trimming stripped 5 bases from V and 2 bases from J, with 12 bases between. CDR3 size: 14 residues. The germline gives CDR1 SGHTA, CDR2 FQGNSA.

The chain recombines TRBV3-1 (or the pseudogene TRBV3-2) with TRBJ1-5; no firm D call. From germline, CDR1 is LGHDT and CDR2 YNNKEL (reference sequence). The germline V and J ends were trimmed by 5 bases and 2 bases, with 7 bases remaining between them. The CDR3 consists of 13 residues. CDR3 sequence reads: CASSYNGNQPQHF. The DNA for the CDR3 is TGTGCCAGCAGCTACAATGGCAATCAGCCCCAGCATTTT.

V gene TRBV11-1 combines with J gene TRBJ1-1; D possibly corresponds to TRBD1 (5 bases). This CDR3 has 14 residues. Germline assignment: CDR1 SGHAT and CDR2 FQDESV (reference sequence). Trimming cost V 10 bases and J 2 bases, with 17 bases left between them. The CDR3: CATYWKGYNTEAFF. CDR3 nucleotides: TGTGCCACTTATTGGAAGGGGTATAACACTGAAGCTTTCTTT.

This clone occurred a few times. This rearrangement joins TRBV6-2 or TRBV6-3 to TRBJ2-7; TRBD2 matches at 9 bases. This CDR3 has 16 amino acids. Trimming at V came to 5 bases and at J to 2 bases, leaving 10 bases not matched to a gene. Per germline, CDR1 MNHEY and CDR2 SVGEGT. In nucleotides, the CDR3 is TGTGCCAGCAGTCATCGTGGGACTAGCCGAGCCTACGAGCAGTACTTC. It codes for CASSHRGTSRAYEQYF.

The CDR3 protein is CASRVGVAYEQYF. The CDR3 DNA reads as TGTGCCAGCAGGGTAGGGGTCGCCTACGAGCAGTACTTC. This chain uses TRBV6-5 with TRBJ2-7, with D possibly matching TRBD1 (5 bases). This CDR3 comprises 13 residues. The germline V and J ends were trimmed by 6 bases and 2 bases, with 11 bases remaining between them. The germline V gene encodes CDR1 MNHEY and CDR2 SVGAGI.

CDR3 sequence (DNA): TGTGCCAGCAGCTTAGCCGTGTCAGGGAAAGTCTACGAGCAGTACTTC. This gives the protein CASSLAVSGKVYEQYF. V and J are TRBV7-2 and TRBJ2-7; weak D call: TRBD1 (5 bases). The CDR3 contains 16 residues. The ends were cut back, 0 bases at V and 3 bases at J, with 15 bases in the middle. Germline V gene sequence: CDR1 SGHTA, CDR2 FQGNSA.

V usage is TRBV18 and J usage is TRBJ1-2, with 7 bases that match TRBD1. The J segment lost 4 bases and the V segment lost 2 bases, leaving 4 bases of the junction unmatched. This CDR3 has 14 amino acids. Germline lookup yields CDR1 KGHSH and CDR2 LQKENI. Written as DNA, the CDR3 is TGTGCCAGCTCACCAGAAGGGGGCGTCTATGGCTACACCTTC. Translating it yields CASSPEGGVYGYTF.

The CDR3 DNA sequence: TGTGCCCAGAGAGGGAATAATTCACCCCTCCACTTT. Protein: CAQRGNNSPLHF. The V gene is TRBV30, the J gene TRBJ1-6; D not resolved. This CDR3 region has 12 residues. V gave up 8 bases and J gave up 5 bases, with 10 bases separating them. The V gene's germline CDR1 is GTSNPN and CDR2 SVGIG (reference sequence).

The chain employs TRBV27 and TRBJ2-7, with 10 bases lining up with TRBD2. CDR3 size: 11 residues. The V and J ends lost 8 bases and 12 bases, in that order; junction bases with no gene match: 7. Germline CDR1 MNHEY, CDR2 SMNVEV (reference sequence). The CDR3 here is CASASSGSVYF. In DNA form, the CDR3 reads TGTGCCAGCGCCTCTAGCGGGAGTGTGTACTTC.

The chain links TRBV19 to TRBJ2-5, with 7 positions matching TRBD2. The trim removed 8 bases at V and 5 bases at J, leaving 5 bases unmatched. The CDR3 spans 12 residues. Germline V gene data show CDR1 as LNHDA and CDR2 as SQIVND (reference sequence). CDR3 region: CASQRGGETQYF. CDR3 coding DNA: TGTGCCAGTCAAAGGGGAGGGGAGACCCAGTACTTC.

The chain is built from TRBV7-2 and TRBJ1-2; no clear D gene. CDR1 is SGHTA and CDR2 is FQGNSA in the germline V gene. Trimming took 1 base from V and 2 from J, leaving 11 bases between them. The CDR3 contains 15 residues. The CDR3 nucleotides read TGTGCCAGCAGCTTAGTTGAGGGATCAAACTATGGCTACACCTTC. Translating it yields CASSLVEGSNYGYTF.

This clone was recorded many times. The V call is TRBV29-1, the J call TRBJ1-2, with a possible D match to TRBD1 (6 bases). Trimming pared 5 bases from V and 4 bases from J, leaving 14 bases between. This CDR3 region has 13 residues. Germline loops: CDR1 SQVTM, CDR2 ANQGSEA. In DNA, the CDR3 is TGCAGCGTTTCCCACAGGGAGCTCTATGGCTACACCTTC. Translation gives CSVSHRELYGYTF. The full variable domain, rest sourced from reference TRBV29-1 and TRBJ1-2, is SAVISQKPSRDICQRGTSLTIQCQVDSQVTMMFWYRQQPGQSLTLIATANQGSEATYESGFVIDKFPISRPNLTFSTLTVSNMSPEDSSIYLCSVSHRELYGYTFGSGTRLTVV.